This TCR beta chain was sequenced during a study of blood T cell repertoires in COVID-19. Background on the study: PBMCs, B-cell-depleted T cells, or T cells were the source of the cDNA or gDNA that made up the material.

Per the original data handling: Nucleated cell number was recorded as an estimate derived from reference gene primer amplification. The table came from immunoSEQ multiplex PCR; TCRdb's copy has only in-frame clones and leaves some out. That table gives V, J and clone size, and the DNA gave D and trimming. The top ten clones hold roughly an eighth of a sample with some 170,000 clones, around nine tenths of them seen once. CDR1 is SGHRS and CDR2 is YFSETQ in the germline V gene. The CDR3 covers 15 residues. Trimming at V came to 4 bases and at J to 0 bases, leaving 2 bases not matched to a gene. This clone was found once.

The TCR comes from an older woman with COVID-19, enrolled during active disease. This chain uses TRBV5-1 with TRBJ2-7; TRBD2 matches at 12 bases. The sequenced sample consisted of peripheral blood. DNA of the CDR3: TGCGCCAGCAGCGCGACTAGCGGGAGCTCCTACGAGCAGTACTTC. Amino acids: CASSATSGSSYEQYF. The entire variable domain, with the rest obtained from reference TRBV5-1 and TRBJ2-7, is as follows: KAGVTQTPRYLIKTRGQQVTLSCSPISGHRSVSWYQQTPGQGLQFLFEYFSETQRNKGNFPGRFSGRQFSNSRSEMNVSTLELGDSALYLCASSATSGSSYEQYFGPGTRLTVT.